The 6 T cell receptor beta chains listed next were all sequenced from one sample in a study of T cells in Graves' hyperthyroidism and ophthalmopathy. TCR beta CDR3 sequences were amplified from RNA transcripts. The HTBI primer set drove a first-round RT-PCR of the TCR CDR3. TCRdb ran MiXCR on the multiplex PCR reads and lists one entry per CDR3 protein. The sample lists around 300,000 distinct CDR3 sequences, approximately 14% seen once, with just under 25% in the top ten. The specimen sequenced was blood. The receptors come from a woman in her 30s with Graves' hyperthyroidism.

This clonotype was observed a handful of times. V gene TRBV6-2 or TRBV6-3 combines with J gene TRBJ2-7; 9 bases are shared with TRBD2. Per the germline V gene, CDR1 is MNHEY and CDR2 is SVGEGT. There are 15 residues in the CDR3. The trim removed 7 bases at V and 0 bases at J, leaving 7 bases unmatched. CDR3 nucleotides: TGTGCCAGCAATAGACTAGCGGACGCCTCCTACGAGCAGTACTTC. This encodes CASNRLADASYEQYF.

In this sample, this clonotype turned up a few times. This chain joins TRBV19 and TRBJ2-1, with D possibly matching TRBD1 (6 bases). V lost 3 bases to trimming and J lost 10 bases, with 16 bases between them. This CDR3 comprises 14 residues. The germline gives CDR1 LNHDA, CDR2 SQIVND (reference sequence). As DNA, the CDR3 is TGTGCCAGTAGTATCGCCACAGGGTCAGGGGAGCAGTTCTTC. Its translation is CASSIATGSGEQFF. Drawing the rest from reference TRBV19 and TRBJ2-1, the complete variable domain is DGGITQSPKYLFRKEGQNVTLSCEQNLNHDAMYWYRQDPGQGLRLIYYSQIVNDFQKGDIAEGYSVSREKKESFPLTVTSAQKNPTAFYLCASSIATGSGEQFFGPGTRLTVL.

This clonotype was detected many times. The V call is TRBV12-3 or TRBV12-4, the J call TRBJ2-3, with D possibly TRBD2 on 6 matching bases. Trimming removed 5 bases from V and 0 bases from J, with 12 bases in between. The CDR3 contains 15 residues. The CDR3 region is CASSTRTMSTDTQYF. In DNA, the CDR3 is TGTGCCAGCAGTACCCGGACTATGAGCACAGATACGCAGTATTTT.

This clonotype has only a few counts. This chain links TRBV20-1 with TRBJ2-5, with D tentatively TRBD2 (5 bases). This CDR3 comprises 12 residues. Looked up from germline, CDR1 is DFQATT and CDR2 is SNEGSKA (reference sequence). Trimming stripped 7 bases from V and 3 bases from J, with 12 bases between. For the CDR3, the DNA is TGCAGTGGGGCGGGCCGAGAAGAGACCCAGTACTTC. Translating it yields CSGAGREETQYF.

The chain joins TRBV3-1 to TRBJ2-5; perhaps D is TRBD1 or TRBD2 (5 bases each). Trimming removed 0 bases at V and 4 bases at J, with 12 bases between. The CDR3 is 15 residues long. The V gene's germline CDR1 is LGHDT and CDR2 YNNKEL (reference sequence). The CDR3, as DNA: TGTGCCAGCAGCCAAGATGGGACGCCCCCAGAGACCCAGTACTTC. Protein sequence: CASSQDGTPPETQYF.

This clonotype was detected ten times or more. The CDR3 DNA follows: TGTGCCAGCTCACGGGGACGGAATAACTATGGCTACACCTTC. Protein sequence: CASSRGRNNYGYTF. V gene TRBV28 combines with J gene TRBJ1-2, with D perhaps matching TRBD1 (5 bases). The CDR3 contains 14 residues. Germline loops: CDR1 MDHEN, CDR2 SYDVKM. The V end was cut by 8 bases, the J end by 1 base, with 14 bases between.